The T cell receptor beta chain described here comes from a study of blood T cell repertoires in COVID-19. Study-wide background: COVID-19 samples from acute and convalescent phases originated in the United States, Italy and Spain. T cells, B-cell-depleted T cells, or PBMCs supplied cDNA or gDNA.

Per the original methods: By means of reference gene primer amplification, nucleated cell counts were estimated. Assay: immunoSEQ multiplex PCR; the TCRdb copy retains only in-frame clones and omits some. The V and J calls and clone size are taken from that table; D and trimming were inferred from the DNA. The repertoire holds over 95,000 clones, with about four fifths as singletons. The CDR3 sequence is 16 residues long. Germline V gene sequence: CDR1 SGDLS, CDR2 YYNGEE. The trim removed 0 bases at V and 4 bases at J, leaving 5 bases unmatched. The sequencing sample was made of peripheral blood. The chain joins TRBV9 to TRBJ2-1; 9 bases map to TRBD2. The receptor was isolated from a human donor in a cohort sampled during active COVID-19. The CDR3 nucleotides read TGTGCCAGCAGCGTAGATCCTAGCGGGAATTACAATGAGCAGTTCTTC. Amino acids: CASSVDPSGNYNEQFF.